This T cell receptor (beta chain) was sequenced in a study of T cell responses to AZD1222 COVID-19 vaccine. Study findings and constraints: Every sample of the repertoires postdated the peak T cell response.

With V trimmed by 6 bases and J by 5 bases, 9 bases remained unmatched. This CDR3 is built from 15 residues. Germline V lookup: CDR1 ENHRY, CDR2 SYGVKD. Repertoires were generated with immunoSEQ multiplex PCR, while TCRdb's copy carries only in-frame clones and drops some. The sample carries about 100,000 clones, over 90% recorded once. With respect to this clone: Its antigen is undetermined.

The rearrangement joins TRBV10-3 to TRBJ2-7; 11 bases fit TRBD2. Sequencing used peripheral blood, obtained on day 0 of AZD1222 vaccination. The TCR originated in an adult in good health. In DNA, the CDR3 is TGTGCCATCAGAGATACTAGCGGGAGTCGCGACGAGCAGTACTTC. Residues: CAIRDTSGSRDEQYF.